The T cell receptor beta chain described here comes from a study of blood T cell repertoires in COVID-19. Across the study: COVID-19 samples, acute and convalescent, were from the United States, Italy and Spain. PBMCs, B-cell-depleted T cells, or T cells provided the cDNA or gDNA that made up the material.

Germline values: CDR1 MDHEN, CDR2 SYDVKM. The CDR3 is made up of 14 amino acids. Trimming took off 5 bases at V and 4 bases at J, with 14 bases between the two ends. As originally analysed: Scientists estimated how many nucleated cells there were by amplifying reference gene primers. TCRdb keeps only in-frame clones here, not all; method: immunoSEQ multiplex PCR. That table supplies the V and J calls and clone size; D and trimming were determined from the DNA. Of hundreds of thousands of clones detected, around nine tenths appear once; the ten largest clones hold 1.3%. The sequencing sample was made of peripheral blood. This TCR derives from a man aged 65 to 85 with acute or convalescent COVID-19. The V and J genes are TRBV28 and TRBJ1-1; D gene ambiguous. CDR3 nucleotide sequence: TGTGCCAGCAGTCACCCGGCGCGGGGCACTGAAGCTTTCTTT. Protein product: CASSHPARGTEAFF.